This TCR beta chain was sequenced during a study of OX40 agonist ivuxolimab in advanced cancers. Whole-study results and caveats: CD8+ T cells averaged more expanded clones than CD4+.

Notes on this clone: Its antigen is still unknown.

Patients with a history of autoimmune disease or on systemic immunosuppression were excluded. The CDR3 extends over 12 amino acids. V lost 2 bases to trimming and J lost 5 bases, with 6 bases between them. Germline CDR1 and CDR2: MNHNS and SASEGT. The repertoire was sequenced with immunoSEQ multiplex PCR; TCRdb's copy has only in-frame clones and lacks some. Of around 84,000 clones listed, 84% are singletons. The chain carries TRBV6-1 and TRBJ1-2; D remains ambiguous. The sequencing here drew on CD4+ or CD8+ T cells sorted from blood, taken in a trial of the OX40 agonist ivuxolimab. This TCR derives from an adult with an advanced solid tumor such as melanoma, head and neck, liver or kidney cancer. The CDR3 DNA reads TGTGCCAGCAGTGAACAAGGGTATGGCTACACCTTC. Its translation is CASSEQGYGYTF.